This T cell receptor beta chain is from a study of T cell repertoires in cytomegalovirus infection. Study-wide context: Through public TCR beta signatures, both CMV infection and matching HLA type were indicated. Study-level points and caveats: Ex vivo responses were dominated by HLA-C-restricted CMV-specific TCR beta clonotypes. People with CMV and the relevant HLA were identified by cumulative public TCR beta family frequency.

TCRdb re-derived calls from the reads in MiXCR, one entry per CDR3 protein. The sample holds about 740,000 distinct CDR3 sequences, 35% to 45% seen once. In this sample, this clonotype turned up a few times. The antigen is undetermined. CDR3 length: 15 amino acids. V lost 7 bases and J lost 0, with 15 bases in between. Germline CDR1 and CDR2: MNHEY and SMNVEV (reference sequence). The chain joins TRBV27 to TRBJ2-5; maybe TRBD1 (6 bases). The sequence came from a human donor in good health (CMV status not recorded). Some clones in this sample may be carry-over from other donors' samples. Sequencing used PBMCs. The CDR3 protein is CASTALGGDQETQYF. CDR3 coding DNA: TGTGCCAGCACTGCCCTAGGGGGTGACCAAGAGACCCAGTACTTC.